This is a list of T cell receptor beta chains from one sample in a study of CD8 T cells in Susac syndrome. TCRdb re-called the immunoSEQ multiplex PCR reads with MiXCR, one entry per CDR3 protein. The sample has 250,000 to 300,000 distinct CDR3 sequences; 70% to 90% are singletons. Sequencing was performed on CD8+ T cells from PBMCs. These receptors came from a human donor with multiple sclerosis. CDR3s include the opening cysteine and the closing phenylalanine or tryptophan.

J gene: TRBJ2-3; V gene: TRBV9; CDR3 protein: CASSVEPGADTQYF
J gene: TRBJ1-1; V gene: TRBV19; CDR3 protein: CASRQGFNTEAFF
J gene: TRBJ2-1; V gene: TRBV19; CDR3 protein: CASASEQFF
J gene: TRBJ1-2; V gene: TRBV13; CDR3 protein: CASSSQGITIYGYTF
J gene: TRBJ2-1; V gene: TRBV4-3; CDR3 protein: CASSQDSFGVEQFF
J gene: TRBJ2-3; V gene: TRBV12-5; CDR3 protein: CASGLSADTQYF
J gene: TRBJ1-4; V gene: TRBV9; CDR3 protein: CASSSRGGTNEKLFF
J gene: TRBJ1-6; V gene: TRBV19; CDR3 protein: CAAKTGGNSPLHF
J gene: TRBJ2-3; V gene: TRBV20-1; CDR3 protein: CSARVTGPTRSTDTQCF
J gene: TRBJ1-1; V gene: TRBV9; CDR3 protein: CASSAPGTGDTEAFF
J gene: TRBJ2-7; V gene: TRBV27; CDR3 protein: CASSLSTGVEQYF
J gene: TRBJ2-1; V gene: TRBV9; CDR3 protein: CASSVGQNYNEQFF
J gene: TRBJ2-2; V gene: TRBV20-1; CDR3 protein: CSARDPFSDAGELFF
J gene: TRBJ2-3; V gene: TRBV5-6; CDR3 protein: CASSLGTFSTDTQYF
J gene: TRBJ2-1; V gene: TRBV29-1; CDR3 protein: CSVDRGNEQFF
J gene: TRBJ2-1; V gene: TRBV7-2; CDR3 protein: CASSPYSGGSYNEQFF
J gene: TRBJ2-7; V gene: TRBV18; CDR3 protein: CASSPPRWDSLTYEQYF
J gene: TRBJ2-5; V gene: TRBV20-1; CDR3 protein: CSAPGRGHQETQYF
J gene: TRBJ1-1; V gene: TRBV7-9; CDR3 protein: CASSARTGGWDTEAFF
J gene: TRBJ1-5; V gene: TRBV12-3/TRBV12-4; CDR3 protein: CASGNYNQPQHF
J gene: TRBJ2-3; V gene: TRBV27; CDR3 protein: CASSLPASGDTQYF
J gene: TRBJ2-3; V gene: TRBV2; CDR3 protein: CASKLAELLSTDTQYF
J gene: TRBJ2-1; V gene: TRBV20-1; CDR3 protein: CSASHLAGYNEQFF
J gene: TRBJ2-1; V gene: TRBV7-7; CDR3 protein: CASSDDRGPYNEQFF
J gene: TRBJ2-2; V gene: TRBV27; CDR3 protein: CASSKVEFANTGELFF
J gene: TRBJ2-7; V gene: TRBV5-6; CDR3 protein: CASSLELGGGPGEEQYF
J gene: TRBJ1-1; V gene: TRBV20-1; CDR3 protein: CSARRTDRGMAEAFF
J gene: TRBJ2-1; V gene: TRBV30; CDR3 protein: CAWGTGVMNEQFF
J gene: TRBJ2-7; V gene: TRBV29-1; CDR3 protein: CSVVDWGEQYF
J gene: TRBJ2-7; V gene: TRBV25-1; CDR3 protein: CASSESTPKTGGESYEQYF
J gene: TRBJ2-1; V gene: TRBV27; CDR3 protein: CASSLSSYNEQFF
J gene: TRBJ2-3; V gene: TRBV5-4; CDR3 protein: CASSHALAGYSSTDTQYF
J gene: TRBJ2-7; V gene: TRBV7-2; CDR3 protein: CASSLSLGTVSDEQYF
J gene: TRBJ1-1; V gene: TRBV6-5; CDR3 protein: CASSYVRVLRMNTEAFF
J gene: TRBJ1-4; V gene: TRBV20-1; CDR3 protein: CSARLGFDEKLFF
J gene: TRBJ1-1; V gene: TRBV19; CDR3 protein: CASSIVSSGTSEAFF